This TCR beta chain originates from a study of blood T cell repertoires in COVID-19. Looking at the study overall: COVID-19 samples collected from the United States, Italy and Spain covered acute and convalescent phases. Sources were T cells, B-cell-depleted T cells, or PBMCs; the material itself was cDNA or gDNA.

Trimming left V 7 bases short and J 5 bases short, with 14 bases between. Germline values: CDR1 SEHNR, CDR2 FQNEAQ (reference sequence). There are 13 residues in the CDR3. How the authors handled the data: Amplifying reference gene primers gave estimates of nucleated cell counts. Sequencing used immunoSEQ multiplex PCR; TCRdb keeps in-frame clones, though not all of them. The V and J calls and clone size were taken over from that table, and D and trimming were inferred from the DNA. The sample has some 200,000 clones; around 90% are singletons. This clonotype originated in a man aged 50-60 years with acute or convalescent COVID-19. Material: peripheral blood. The chain joins TRBV7-9 to TRBJ2-5; D is unclear. CDR3 amino acids: CASTVDRGETQYF. Written as DNA, the CDR3 is TGTGCCAGCACCGTAGACCGCGGTGAGACCCAGTACTTC.